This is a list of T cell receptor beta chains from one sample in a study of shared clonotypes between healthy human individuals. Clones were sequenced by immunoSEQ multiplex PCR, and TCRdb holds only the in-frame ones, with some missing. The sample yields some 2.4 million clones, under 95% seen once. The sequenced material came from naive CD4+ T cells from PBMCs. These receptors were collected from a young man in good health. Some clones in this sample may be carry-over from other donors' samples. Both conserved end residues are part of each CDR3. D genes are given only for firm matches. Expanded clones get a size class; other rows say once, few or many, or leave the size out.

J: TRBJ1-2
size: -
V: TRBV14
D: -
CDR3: CASSQIGSLAFYGYTF
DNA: TGTGCCAGCAGCCAGATTGGCAGCCTTGCCTTCTATGGCTACACTTTC

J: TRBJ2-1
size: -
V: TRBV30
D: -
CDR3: CAWSVLGGMSYNEQFF
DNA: TGTGCCTGGAGTGTACTCGGCGGGATGTCCTACAATGAGCAGTTCTTC

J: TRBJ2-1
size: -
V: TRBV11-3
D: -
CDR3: CASSFGGLPYNEQFF
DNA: TGTGCCAGCAGCTTTGGGGGACTCCCTTACAATGAGCAGTTCTTC

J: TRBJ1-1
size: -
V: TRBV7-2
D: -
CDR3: CASSSFPGSTEAFF
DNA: TGTGCCAGCAGTTCTTTTCCAGGGAGTACTGAAGCTTTCTTT

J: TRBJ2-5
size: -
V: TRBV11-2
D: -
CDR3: CASSFRGLGETQYF
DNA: TGTGCCAGCAGCTTTAGGGGGTTAGGGGAGACCCAGTACTTC

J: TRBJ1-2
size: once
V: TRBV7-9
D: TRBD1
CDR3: CASSLNTGQGYGYTF
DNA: TGTGCCAGCAGTTTAAATACGGGACAGGGGTATGGCTACACCTTC

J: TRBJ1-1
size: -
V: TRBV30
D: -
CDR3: CASSPGRLITEAFF
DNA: TGTGCCTCTTCGCCGGGACGGTTGATCACTGAAGCTTTCTTT

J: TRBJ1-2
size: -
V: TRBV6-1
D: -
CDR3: CASSEFEQGWYGYTF
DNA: TGTGCCAGCAGTGAATTTGAACAGGGTTGGTATGGCTACACCTTC

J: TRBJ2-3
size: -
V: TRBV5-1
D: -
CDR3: CASSLAISGTDTQYF
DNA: TGCGCCAGCAGCTTGGCCATCTCTGGCACAGATACGCAGTATTTT

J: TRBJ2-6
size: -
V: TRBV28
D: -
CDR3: CASSPSGVGANVLTF
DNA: TGTGCCAGCAGTCCATCAGGGGTTGGGGCCAACGTCCTGACTTTC

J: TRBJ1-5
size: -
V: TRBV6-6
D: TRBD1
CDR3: CASCRDRGRNQPQHF
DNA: TGTGCCAGTTGCCGGGACAGGGGGCGGAATCAGCCCCAGCATTTT

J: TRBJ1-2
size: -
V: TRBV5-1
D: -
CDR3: CASSLLQAGYGYTF
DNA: TGCGCCAGCAGCTTGCTCCAGGCTGGCTATGGCTACACCTTC

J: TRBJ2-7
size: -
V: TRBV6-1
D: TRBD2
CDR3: CASSDRDGTSGSYEQYF
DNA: TGTGCCAGCAGTGACAGGGATGGGACTAGCGGGAGCTACGAGCAGTACTTC

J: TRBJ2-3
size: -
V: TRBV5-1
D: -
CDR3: CASSETGTAADTQYF
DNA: TGCGCCAGCAGTGAAACAGGGACCGCGGCAGATACGCAGTATTTT

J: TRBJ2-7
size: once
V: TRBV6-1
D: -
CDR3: CASSYAAPYEQYF
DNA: TGTGCCAGCAGCTACGCGGCCCCCTACGAGCAGTACTTC

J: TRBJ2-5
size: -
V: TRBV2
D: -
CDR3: CASSEGVAETQYF
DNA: TGTGCCAGCAGTGAGGGGGTGGCAGAGACCCAGTACTTC

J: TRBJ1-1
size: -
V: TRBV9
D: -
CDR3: CASSVGSAGLNTEAFF
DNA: TGTGCCAGCAGCGTAGGTAGTGCAGGCTTGAACACTGAAGCTTTCTTT

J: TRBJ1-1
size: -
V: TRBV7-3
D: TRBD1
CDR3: CASSARTGPNTEAFF
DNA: TGTGCCAGCAGCGCTCGGACAGGACCGAACACTGAAGCTTTCTTT

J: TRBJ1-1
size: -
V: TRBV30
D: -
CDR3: CAWSGRANTEAFF
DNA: TGTGCCTGGAGCGGTAGGGCGAACACTGAAGCTTTCTTT

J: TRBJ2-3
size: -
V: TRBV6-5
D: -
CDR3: CASSSPARGSPDTQYF
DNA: TGTGCCAGCAGTTCTCCGGCTAGAGGTTCCCCAGATACGCAGTATTTT

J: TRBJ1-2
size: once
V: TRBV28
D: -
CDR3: CATKTEAIGGYTF
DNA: TGTGCCACCAAAACGGAGGCTATCGGTGGCTACACCTTC

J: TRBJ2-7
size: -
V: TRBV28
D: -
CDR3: CASTTMGPSLYEQYF
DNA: TGTGCCAGCACCACCATGGGGCCCTCACTCTACGAGCAGTACTTC

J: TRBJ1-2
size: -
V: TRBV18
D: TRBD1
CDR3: CASSPGLLLKTGNGYTF
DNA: TGTGCCAGCTCACCAGGTCTTTTACTTAAGACAGGGAATGGCTACACCTTC

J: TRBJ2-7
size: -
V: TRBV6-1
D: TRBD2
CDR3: CASSIAGGPYEQYF
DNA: TGTGCCAGTTCCATAGCGGGAGGGCCATACGAGCAGTACTTC

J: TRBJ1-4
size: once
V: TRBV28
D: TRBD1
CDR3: CASGKTGAEGKLFF
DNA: TGTGCCAGCGGAAAAACAGGGGCAGAGGGAAAACTGTTTTTT

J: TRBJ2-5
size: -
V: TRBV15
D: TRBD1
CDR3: CATSSQGAPRETQYF
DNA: TGTGCCACCAGCAGCCAGGGGGCCCCACGAGAGACCCAGTACTTC

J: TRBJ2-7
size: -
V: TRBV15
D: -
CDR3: CATSLDPGRNYEQYF
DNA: TGTGCCACCTCCCTAGACCCGGGACGAAACTACGAGCAGTACTTC

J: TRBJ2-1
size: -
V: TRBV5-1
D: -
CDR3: CASSLAGSYNEQFF
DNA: TGCGCCAGCAGCTTGGCTGGCTCCTACAATGAGCAGTTCTTC

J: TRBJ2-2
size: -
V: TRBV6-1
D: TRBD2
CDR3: CASSELGTRYTGELFF
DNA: TGTGCCAGCAGTGAATTGGGGACTAGATACACCGGGGAGCTGTTTTTT